This is a list of T cell receptor beta chains from one sample in a study of T cell responses to AZD1222 COVID-19 vaccine. Sequencing used immunoSEQ multiplex PCR; TCRdb keeps in-frame clones, though not all of them. The table includes 110,000 to 150,000 clones, just under 95% detected once. Here the sequenced sample was peripheral blood, taken on day 0 of AZD1222 vaccination. The receptor set was obtained from an adult in good health. CDR3s include the opening cysteine and the closing phenylalanine or tryptophan. D genes are given only for firm matches. Size values are once, few and many counts, or a class for expanded clones, and some rows have none.

clone size	D gene	J gene	V gene	CDR3 DNA	CDR3 protein
.	.	TRBJ2-3	TRBV2	TGTGCCAGCAGTGAGGCCTACCAGGGATCTAGCACAGATACGCAGTATTTT	CASSEAYQGSSTDTQYF
.	TRBD2	TRBJ2-1	TRBV19	TGTGCCAGTACTTGGACTAGCGGGAGGAATGAGCAGTTCTTC	CASTWTSGRNEQFF
.	TRBD2	TRBJ2-1	TRBV10-3	TGTGCCATCAGTGAGATAGCGGGAAGCTCCTACAATGAGCAGTTCTTC	CAISEIAGSSYNEQFF
.	.	TRBJ1-5	TRBV5-1	TGCGCCAGCAGCGCGTACCCCAATCAGCCCCAGCATTTT	CASSAYPNQPQHF
.	.	TRBJ1-2	TRBV7-3	TGTGCCAGCCACTCCGGAGGAAGGGACCACAACTATGGCTACACCTTC	CASHSGGRDHNYGYTF
.	.	TRBJ1-2	TRBV6-6	TGTGCCAGCAGTACCCGGCGGGGGGCGGACTATGGCTACACCTTC	CASSTRRGADYGYTF
.	TRBD1	TRBJ2-7	TRBV28	TGTGCCAGCAGTAGAACAGGGGGCCCCACCTACGAGCAGTACTTC	CASSRTGGPTYEQYF
.	TRBD2	TRBJ2-2	TRBV6-5	TGTGCCAGCAGGCTTAGCGGGACCGGGGAGCTGTTTTTT	CASRLSGTGELFF
.	.	TRBJ2-5	TRBV7-3	TGTGCCAGCAGCGCCGGGCCCCAAGAGACCCAGTACTTC	CASSAGPQETQYF
.	.	TRBJ2-2	TRBV28	TGTGCCAGCACTAAAAGGAACGTGCTGGTGCCCGGGGAGCTGTTTTTT	CASTKRNVLVPGELFF
once	.	TRBJ1-5	TRBV9	TGTGCCAGCAGCGTAGACGGGATAAGCAATCAGCCCCAGCATTTT	CASSVDGISNQPQHF
.	TRBD1	TRBJ2-2	TRBV7-9	TGTGCCAGCAGCCCACGATCCCGGACAGGGCGGAACGGGGAGCTGTTTTTT	CASSPRSRTGRNGELFF
.	.	TRBJ1-6	TRBV13	TGTGCCAGCAGCTTAAGGGGCGTGTCCTATAATTCACCCCTCCACTTT	CASSLRGVSYNSPLHF
.	.	TRBJ2-7	TRBV6-5	TGTGCCAGCAGTTCGACGCGCTACGAGCAGTACTTC	CASSSTRYEQYF
.	.	TRBJ2-2	TRBV4-1	TGCGCCAGCAGCCCCGGGGGACGACCGGGGACCGGGGAGCTGTTTTTT	CASSPGGRPGTGELFF
.	TRBD1	TRBJ1-6	TRBV5-1	TGCGCCAGCAGCTTGGCCCTGAGACAGGGCTATTCACCCCTCCACTTT	CASSLALRQGYSPLHF
.	.	TRBJ2-7	TRBV20-1	TGCAGTGCTAGTGTTCAGGGTATCTCCTACGAGCAGTACTTC	CSASVQGISYEQYF
.	TRBD1	TRBJ1-5	TRBV28	TGTGCCAGCAGCCTGGGACAGCGGAGATCCAATCAGCCCCAGCATTTT	CASSLGQRRSNQPQHF
.	.	TRBJ2-7	TRBV5-1	TGCGCCAGCAGCTTGATGACAGGTACCTACGAGCAGTACTTC	CASSLMTGTYEQYF
.	.	TRBJ2-3	TRBV25-1	TGTGCCAGCAGTGAAGCGGGGACGGGATTGGATACGCAGTATTTT	CASSEAGTGLDTQYF
.	TRBD1	TRBJ1-1	TRBV6-4	TGTGCCAGCAGCCCGGGACAGGAGAACACTGAAGCTTTCTTT	CASSPGQENTEAFF
.	.	TRBJ1-1	TRBV4-1	TGCGCCAGCAGCCCCAGGAGTTTTAACACTGAAGCTTTCTTT	CASSPRSFNTEAFF
.	TRBD2	TRBJ2-3	TRBV7-6	TGTGCCAGCAGCTTTCCCGGGACTAGCGTCGCAGATACGCAGTATTTT	CASSFPGTSVADTQYF
.	.	TRBJ2-2	TRBV3-1/TRBV3-2	TGTGCCAGCAGCCAAGCATTCGGGGTGGGGGAGCTGTTTTTT	CASSQAFGVGELFF
.	TRBD1	TRBJ2-7	TRBV5-1	TGCGCCAGCAGCTCTAAGGGACAGGGGGCCTCCGAGCAGTACTTC	CASSSKGQGASEQYF
.	TRBD1	TRBJ2-6	TRBV11-3	TGTGCCAGCAGCTTCCGGGACAGGGGGCCTGGGGCCAACGTCCTGACTTTC	CASSFRDRGPGANVLTF
.	.	TRBJ2-5	TRBV5-5	TGTGCCAGCAGCTGGGGCAGGGCTAGAGAGACCCAGTACTTC	CASSWGRARETQYF
.	.	TRBJ1-6	TRBV9	TGTGCCAGCAGCCCCGGAAGCTCCTATAATTCACCCCTCCACTTT	CASSPGSSYNSPLHF
.	.	TRBJ2-7	TRBV6-5	TGTGCCAGCAGTACGGGTCCACCGTCCAACGAGCAGTACTTC	CASSTGPPSNEQYF
.	.	TRBJ2-7	TRBV7-5	TGTGCCAGACACCACCTGGCAAGGACACGACTAGCGGGAGGGCTGGTGGGGGAGCAGTACTTC	CARHHLARTRLAGGLVGEQYF
.	.	TRBJ1-5	TRBV19	TGTGCCAGTAGTATAGTAGGGTCTGACAATCAGCCCCAGCATTTT	CASSIVGSDNQPQHF
.	.	TRBJ1-2	TRBV18	TGTGCCAGCTCACCCCCCGCGGGATATGGCTACACCTTC	CASSPPAGYGYTF
.	.	TRBJ2-1	TRBV4-2	TGTGCCAGCAGCCAAGTGGGGAGAAGAAATGAGCAGTTCTTC	CASSQVGRRNEQFF
.	TRBD2	TRBJ2-1	TRBV6-5	TGTGCCGGGGGGGACTTTTACAATGAGCAGTTCTTC	CAGGDFYNEQFF
.	.	TRBJ1-2	TRBV3-1/TRBV3-2	TGTGCCAGCAGCCCAGGAGACGGCCTCTATGGCTACACCTTC	CASSPGDGLYGYTF
.	TRBD1	TRBJ1-3	TRBV10-1	TGCGCCAGCAGTGATGGCGGACAGGGGGATAACTCTGGAAACACCATATATTTT	CASSDGGQGDNSGNTIYF
.	TRBD2	TRBJ2-3	TRBV7-9	TGTGCCGGAACCTCTAGCGGGAGTAGAGATACGCAGTATTTT	CAGTSSGSRDTQYF
.	TRBD2	TRBJ2-1	TRBV9	TGTGCCAGCAGCCCACACGGGACTAGCGGGTACAATGAGCAGTTCTTC	CASSPHGTSGYNEQFF
.	.	TRBJ2-2	TRBV5-5	TGTGCCACTTTGGCAGGGGTTAACACCGGGGAGCTGTTTTTT	CATLAGVNTGELFF
few	.	TRBJ1-3	TRBV19	TGTGCCTCAAACGACGCAACCCTTGGAAACACCATATATTTT	CASNDATLGNTIYF
.	.	TRBJ1-5	TRBV6-5	TGTGCCAGCGATCGAGCGTTCCCGGACCCGCCCCAGCATTTT	CASDRAFPDPPQHF
few	.	TRBJ2-7	TRBV2	TGTGCCAGCAGTGGACTGGTCCAGGAGCAGTACTTC	CASSGLVQEQYF
.	.	TRBJ2-7	TRBV7-9	TGTGCCAGCAGCTTAGCTTTTGGTGACGAGCAGTACTTC	CASSLAFGDEQYF
.	TRBD2	TRBJ2-3	TRBV2	TGTGCCAGCAGCGGGACTAGCGGGCGCGCAGATACGCAGTATTTT	CASSGTSGRADTQYF
few	.	TRBJ2-7	TRBV6-5	TGTGCCAGCACCTCAGGGGGGTCCTCCTACGAGCAGTACTTC	CASTSGGSSYEQYF
.	TRBD1	TRBJ1-1	TRBV28	TGTGCCAGCAGTTTTCCCGCCGGGAGAACAGGGGAGAACACTGAAGCTTTCTTT	CASSFPAGRTGENTEAFF
.	TRBD1	TRBJ1-2	TRBV11-2	TGTGCCAGCAGCAACATTCGACAGGGTACGCGCTATGGCTACACCTTC	CASSNIRQGTRYGYTF
.	.	TRBJ1-1	TRBV27	TGTGCCAGCAGTCTTCGGGGGGGGAACACTGAAGCTTTCTTT	CASSLRGGNTEAFF
.	TRBD1	TRBJ1-5	TRBV6-1	TGTGCCAGCAGTGAAGGGACAGGGGGTACTTTTAATCAGCCCCAGCATTTT	CASSEGTGGTFNQPQHF
.	.	TRBJ2-5	TRBV5-1	TGCGCCAGCAGCAACCGGGCTTATGTGGAGACCCAGTACTTC	CASSNRAYVETQYF
once	TRBD1	TRBJ1-1	TRBV6-5	TGTGCCAGCAGACTAACGGGACAGGCGTACACTGAAGCTTTCTTT	CASRLTGQAYTEAFF
.	.	TRBJ2-3	TRBV5-1	TGCGCCAGCATCAGGGGGGGGTCCACAGATACGCAGTATTTT	CASIRGGSTDTQYF
.	.	TRBJ2-7	TRBV30	TGTGCCTGGAGTGTAATCCGAAAAACAAGCTACGAGCAGTACTTC	CAWSVIRKTSYEQYF
.	.	TRBJ2-3	TRBV5-1	TGCGCCAGCAGCTTTGGTGGGGTCACAGATACGCAGTATTTT	CASSFGGVTDTQYF